The rows below give T cell receptor beta chains drawn from one sample of a study of control samples from healthy donors and cancer patients. Here immunoSEQ multiplex PCR was the method, and the copy in TCRdb shows in-frame clones only, minus some. The repertoire consists of some 160,000 clones, with approximately 93% occurring once and the leading ten covering about 8.5%. Sequencing used blood. These receptors all stem from a middle-aged woman in good health. Both conserved end residues are part of each CDR3. D genes are given only for firm matches. Clone size appears in some rows only: once, few, many, or a class for an expanded clone.

D	size	J	V	CDR3	DNA
-	-	TRBJ1-2	TRBV11-2	CASSLTDSPNYGYTF	TGTGCCAGCAGCTTAACGGACAGCCCTAACTATGGCTACACCTTC
-	-	TRBJ2-1	TRBV7-9	CASRGPDVSSYNEQFF	TGTGCCAGCAGGGGCCCAGACGTAAGCTCCTACAATGAGCAGTTCTTC
-	-	TRBJ1-1	TRBV3-1/TRBV3-2	CASSQVIGGRTEAFF	TGTGCCAGCAGCCAGGTAATAGGGGGTAGGACTGAAGCTTTCTTT
TRBD1	-	TRBJ2-7	TRBV25-1	CASSDPGQGAYEQYF	TGTGCCAGCAGTGATCCGGGACAGGGGGCCTACGAGCAGTACTTC
-	-	TRBJ1-3	TRBV5-4	CASSLGRSSGNTIYF	TGTGCCAGCAGCTTGGGCAGGTCCTCTGGAAACACCATATATTTT
-	-	TRBJ1-2	TRBV15	CATSPVLGHLSKGYTF	TGTGCCACCAGCCCGGTCCTGGGACACCTATCAAAGGGCTACACCTTC
-	-	TRBJ1-6	TRBV6-1	CASSGRGTPESSYNSPLHF	TGTGCCAGCAGTGGACGCGGGACTCCCGAAAGCTCCTATAATTCACCCCTCCACTTT
-	-	TRBJ1-1	TRBV5-1	CASSLGPRRKSTEAFF	TGCGCCAGCAGCTTAGGCCCTCGCCGTAAGTCCACTGAAGCTTTCTTT
-	-	TRBJ1-1	TRBV27	CASSLMTPRYNTEAFF	TGTGCCAGCAGTTTAATGACCCCCCGATATAACACTGAAGCTTTCTTT
TRBD2	-	TRBJ2-7	TRBV28	CASSIAGTKQEEQYF	TGTGCCAGCAGCATAGCCGGGACTAAACAGGAAGAGCAGTACTTC
-	-	TRBJ1-2	TRBV7-9	CASSFGGEYGYTF	TGTGCCAGCAGCTTTGGCGGGGAGTATGGCTACACCTTC
TRBD1	-	TRBJ1-1	TRBV12-3/TRBV12-4	CATSTGEGTEAFF	TGTGCCACCTCGACAGGGGAAGGTACTGAAGCTTTCTTT
-	-	TRBJ2-7	TRBV10-2	CASTGEYEQYF	TGCGCCAGCACAGGGGAGTACGAGCAGTACTTC
-	-	TRBJ1-6	TRBV10-2	CASQGAGTPLHF	TGCGCCAGCCAGGGAGCCGGGACACCCCTCCACTTT
-	-	TRBJ2-1	TRBV11-2	CASSLFPIREIASGGQFF	TGTGCCAGCAGCTTATTTCCAATTCGGGAGATAGCATCGGGTGGGCAGTTCTTC
-	-	TRBJ2-7	TRBV20-1	CSATGSYEQYF	TGCAGTGCTACCGGCAGCTACGAGCAGTACTTC
-	-	TRBJ1-2	TRBV2	CAGRQNPGYGYTF	TGTGCCGGTAGACAGAATCCTGGCTATGGCTACACCTTC
-	once	TRBJ1-4	TRBV7-9	CASSLDPGWLFF	TGTGCCAGCAGCTTAGATCCGGGGTGGCTGTTTTTT
-	-	TRBJ1-4	TRBV19	CASSTTGRANEKLFF	TGTGCCAGTAGTACCACAGGGCGAGCTAATGAAAAACTGTTTTTT
TRBD1	-	TRBJ1-3	TRBV12-3/TRBV12-4	CASGTGSGNTIYF	TGTGCCAGCGGGACAGGGAGTGGAAACACCATATATTTT
-	-	TRBJ1-2	TRBV4-3	CASSQVDRYTGYTF	TGCGCCAGCAGCCAAGTTGACAGGTATACGGGCTACACCTTC
-	-	TRBJ2-7	TRBV18	CASSPSGLREQYF	TGTGCCAGCTCACCGTCGGGGCTGAGGGAGCAGTACTTC